This TCR beta chain was documented in a study of OX40 agonist ivuxolimab in advanced cancers. Background for the entire study: Ivuxolimab, which targeted the costimulatory receptor OX40 (CD134), was an agonistic, fully human IgG2 monoclonal antibody. Intravenous ivuxolimab was administered to patients every 2 weeks at six dose levels: 0.01, 0.1, 0.3, 1.5, 3 and 10 mg/kg. Of the roughly 52 dose-escalation patients, hepatocellular carcinoma was present in around 19, melanoma in roughly 15, renal cell carcinoma in 9 and head and neck cancer in 9. The dose-escalation cohort was 82.7% male with a mean age of approximately 60 years, ranging from about 23 to 85. Prior anti-PD-1, anti-PD-L1 or anti-CTLA-4 therapy was permitted, and about two fifths of dose-escalation patients had received checkpoint inhibitors. Partial responses occurred in three dose-escalation patients, of whom one had hepatocellular carcinoma and two had cutaneous melanoma. Peripheral TCRbeta sequencing was intended to test whether TCR sequence diversity was altered and clonal T-cell expansion was caused by ivuxolimab. The monotherapy dose-escalation portion (N ≈ 50 patients) of the phase I ivuxolimab trial is reported in the paper.

Details on this clone: The target of this receptor is not known. Per-nucleotide qualities are absent, and no much larger clonotype sits a single base away.

The trial excluded patients who had a history of autoimmune disease or were on systemic immunosuppression. Peripheral blood for TCR sequencing was collected from all dose cohorts at baseline, on cycle 4 day 1, and on cycle 7 day 1. The samples were taken from a phase I, first-in-human, multicenter, open-label dose-escalation trial of ivuxolimab. Adults with locally advanced or metastatic head and neck squamous cell, hepatocellular, melanoma or renal cell carcinoma were enrolled in the trial. Before TCR sequencing, CD4+ and CD8+ T cells were separately sorted from peripheral blood. Overall study outcomes, separate from this receptor: Partial responders in the 0.1-3.0 mg/kg groups had among the lowest normalized peripheral clonal expansion, especially among CD8+ T cells. The antigen specificity of the peripheral T cells that underwent clonal expansion was not determined. After ivuxolimab, more expanded clones were found on average in CD8+ T cells than in CD4+ T cells. Low levels of normalized T-cell clonal expansion were also seen in some patients who did not respond. Clonal expansion of both CD4+ and CD8+ blood T cells was observed from baseline to week 6 at doses 0.1 to 3.0 mg/kg.

Genomic DNA was isolated from the sorted cells so that the TCRbeta CDR3 region could be sequenced. The immunoSEQ Assay was used for sequencing of TCRbeta CDR3 regions. The source is immuneACCESS, and TCRdb retained only in-frame sequences with V and J called. Part of the clones is not carried over; for the studies checked, unresolved V genes explain less than half of this, and the remainder is unexplained. The sample table shows just over 80,000 clones, and 80% to 90% are seen once. Roughly 0.35% of the sample rests with the top ten. The clonotype was recovered from an adult with an advanced solid tumor such as melanoma, head and neck, liver or kidney cancer. The starting material was CD4+ or CD8+ T cells sorted from blood, obtained in a trial of the OX40 agonist ivuxolimab.

The nucleotides are TGTGCCAGCAGTGATCTTAAAGGGAACGGCTACACCTTC. Its protein is CASSDLKGNGYTF. The sequence links TRBV2 to TRBJ1-2; a confident D gene designation cannot be given. From the cysteine up to the phenylalanine, the CDR3 has a length of 13 residues. Just the 39-base CDR3 DNA is kept, in frame starting at base 1. Based on the germline V gene, the CDR1 and CDR2 sequences are SNHLY and FYNNEI. Trimming costs V 3 bases and J 8 bases, and their ends lie 13 bases apart.